One and the same sample provided the 21 T cell receptor beta chains below, sequenced in a study of T cells in localized non-small cell lung cancer. Sequenced by immunoSEQ multiplex PCR; TCRdb stores in-frame clones only, minus some. This table has 65,000 to 95,000 clones, around three quarters appearing once. This specimen was PBMCs, taken before any cancer treatment. The receptors come from a man aged 40 to 70 with stage II squamous cell lung carcinoma.

V is TRBV7-6 and J is TRBJ2-3; weak D call: TRBD2 (5 bases). From germline, CDR1 is SGHVS and CDR2 FNYEAQ. The V and J ends lost 5 bases and 3 bases respectively, with 15 bases between them. This CDR3 region has 15 residues. CDR3 DNA sequence: TGTGCCAGCAGCCCCCGGGTGACGGGGACAGATACGCAGTATTTT. Translation: CASSPRVTGTDTQYF. Together with reference TRBV7-6 and TRBJ2-3, the CDR3 gives the full variable domain: GAGVSQSPRYKVTKRGQDVALRCDPISGHVSLYWYRQALGQGPEFLTYFNYEAQQDKSGLPNDRFSAERPEGSISTLTIQRTEQRDSAMYRCASSPRVTGTDTQYFGPGTRLTVL.

The J gene is TRBJ1-5, the V gene TRBV28; D unclear. Per germline, CDR1 MDHEN and CDR2 SYDVKM. V dropped 3 bases and J dropped 3 bases, with 0 bases sitting between them. The CDR3 has 11 residues. The CDR3 DNA reads TGTGCCAGCAGTTTCAATCAGCCCCAGCATTTT. Translated: CASSFNQPQHF.

This clone has just a few counts. For the CDR3, the DNA is TGTGCCAGCAGTTTGGGGGGCGCATATGAGCAGTTCTTC. This gives the protein CASSLGGAYEQFF. The chain joins TRBV27 to TRBJ2-1; D tentatively reads TRBD1 or TRBD2 (6 bases each). The CDR3 totals 13 residues. The V and J ends lost 3 bases and 8 bases respectively, with 11 bases between them. Germline loops: CDR1 MNHEY, CDR2 SMNVEV (reference sequence).

This clone is a singleton in its sample. Here the CDR3 reads CASSRTVNTEAFF. CDR3 DNA sequence: TGTGCCAGTAGTAGGACAGTGAACACTGAAGCTTTCTTT. The chain recombines TRBV19 with TRBJ1-1, with D perhaps TRBD1 (6 bases). Trimming removed 4 bases at V and 0 bases at J, with 6 bases between. The length of the CDR3 is 13 residues. Per the germline V gene, CDR1 is LNHDA and CDR2 is SQIVND (reference sequence).

V usage is TRBV2 and J usage is TRBJ2-3; maybe TRBD2 (6 bases). CDR1 is SNHLY, CDR2 FYNNEI, per germline. The CDR3 has 17 residues. Deletions cut 2 bases from V and 2 bases from J, with 17 bases between. Written as DNA, the CDR3 is TGTGCCAGCAGTGAAATTCCGTTTGCGGGATCCACAGATACGCAGTATTTT. This codes for CASSEIPFAGSTDTQYF.

The genes are TRBV28 and TRBJ2-2, with 12 bases matching TRBD1. The junction had 10 bases not matched to a gene; V was cut back by 6 bases and J by 2 bases. Germline V gives CDR1 MDHEN, CDR2 SYDVKM. The CDR3 is made up of 18 amino acids. CDR3 coding DNA: TGTGCCAGCAGCCCCTTAGGGACAGGGGGCGCAAACACCGGGGAGCTGTTTTTT. Protein sequence: CASSPLGTGGANTGELFF. Together with reference TRBV28 and TRBJ2-2, the CDR3 gives the full variable domain: DVKVTQSSRYLVKRTGEKVFLECVQDMDHENMFWYRQDPGLGLRLIYFSYDVKMKEKGDIPEGYSVSREKKERFSLILESASTNQTSMYLCASSPLGTGGANTGELFFGEGSRLTVL.

A few counts support this clone. The chain couples TRBV6-5 to TRBJ1-1; D perhaps matches TRBD1 (5 bases). Germline lookup yields CDR1 MNHEY and CDR2 SVGAGI. V was pared by 6 bases and J by 4 bases, with 15 bases between. This CDR3 comprises 14 residues. CDR3 DNA: TGTGCCAGCAGGCGGAACGGCGGGGGCACTGAAGCTTTCTTT. Translating gives CASRRNGGGTEAFF.

The chain uses TRBV6-1 and TRBJ1-3; D is undetermined. V gave up 4 bases and J gave up 0 bases, with 10 bases separating them. Germline CDR1 and CDR2: MNHNS and SASEGT. CDR3 length equals 15 residues. The CDR3 is CASSGGTYSGNTIYF. CDR3 bases: TGTGCCAGCAGTGGTGGTACCTACTCTGGAAACACCATATATTTT.

This clone was seen more than once but under ten times. The rearrangement uses TRBV28 and TRBJ2-1; TRBD2 might be the D (6 bases). V was cut by 10 bases and J by 2 bases, with 12 bases left in between. This CDR3 has 13 amino acids. Germline V CDR1 and CDR2: MDHEN, SYDVKM. The CDR3 DNA sequence: TGTGCCATCACGGGGGTTCCCTACAATGAGCAGTTCTTC. Its protein product is CAITGVPYNEQFF.

The gene calls are TRBV9 and TRBJ2-4, with 9 bases aligning to TRBD1. Per the germline V gene, CDR1 is SGDLS and CDR2 is YYNGEE. This CDR3 is 14 amino acids long. V trimming: 0 bases; J trimming: 6 bases; junction bases outside the gene matches: 1. The DNA for the CDR3 is TGTGCCAGCAGCGTAGCGGGACAGGGAAACATTCAGTACTTC. Translating it yields CASSVAGQGNIQYF.

This clone has only one observation. This chain links TRBV7-6 with TRBJ2-1, with TRBD2 identical over 8 bases. V was clipped by 5 bases and J by 9 bases; unmatched bases: 12. Germline CDR1 SGHVS, CDR2 FNYEAQ. This CDR3 comprises 15 residues. The CDR3 here is CASSPPPGGVGEQFF. In DNA, the CDR3 is TGTGCCAGCAGCCCCCCCCCGGGAGGGGTGGGTGAGCAGTTCTTC.

The chain recombines TRBV28 with TRBJ2-5; 7 nucleotides match TRBD2. The CDR3 has 14 amino acids. V lost 3 bases and J lost 5; bases outside the gene matches: 6. The V gene's germline CDR1 is MDHEN and CDR2 SYDVKM. The CDR3 protein is CASSFHGGGETQYF. The CDR3 DNA reads as TGTGCCAGCAGTTTCCACGGGGGAGGGGAGACCCAGTACTTC.

The chain carries TRBV5-6 and TRBJ1-6; TRBD1 is a possible D gene (6 bases). The ends were cut back, 0 bases at V and 8 bases at J, with 15 bases in the middle. CDR3 size: 16 residues. Germline values: CDR1 SGHDT, CDR2 YYEEEE. The CDR3 DNA sequence: TGTGCCAGCAGCTTGGAAGGGACAAGCCGTTATTCACCCCTCCACTTT. It yields the protein CASSLEGTSRYSPLHF.

This clone was observed a few times. The chain employs TRBV6-6 and TRBJ2-7, with 7 bases lining up with TRBD2. The germline V gene encodes CDR1 MNHNY and CDR2 SVGAGI (reference sequence). V shed 5 bases, J shed 0 bases, and the junction held 4 bases outside the gene matches. The CDR3 is 14 residues long. The CDR3 is CASSQGGSSYEQYF. As DNA, the CDR3 is TGTGCCAGCAGTCAGGGCGGGAGCTCCTACGAGCAGTACTTC.

The chain carries TRBV6-6 and TRBJ2-7; D might be TRBD2 (7 bases). The CDR3 consists of 15 residues. V lost 0 bases and J 2 bases, leaving 11 bases between the germline ends. The germline V gene encodes CDR1 MNHNY and CDR2 SVGAGI (reference sequence). The CDR3 reads CASSYSRGGAYEQYF. The CDR3 DNA reads as TGTGCCAGCAGTTACTCAAGGGGGGGGGCCTACGAGCAGTACTTC.

The CDR3 region has the DNA TGCGCCAGCAGGGATCCGGCGGACAACGAGCAGTACTTC. Translated, it gives CASRDPADNEQYF. This sequence joins TRBV10-2 and TRBJ2-7; D may be TRBD1 (5 bases). This CDR3 contains 13 residues. The germline V and J ends were trimmed by 6 bases and 5 bases, with 14 bases remaining between them. CDR1 is WSHSY and CDR2 is SAAADI in the germline V gene.

The chain has TRBV28 and TRBJ2-6, with D maybe TRBD1 (6 bases). Germline values: CDR1 MDHEN, CDR2 SYDVKM. V lost 7 bases to trimming and J lost 1 base, with 8 bases between them. The CDR3 is 14 amino acids. CDR3 sequence reads: CASNTGSGANVLTF. The DNA for the CDR3 is TGTGCCAGCAACACAGGGTCTGGGGCCAACGTCCTGACTTTC. The whole variable domain, remainder taken from reference TRBV28 and TRBJ2-6, is DVKVTQSSRYLVKRTGEKVFLECVQDMDHENMFWYRQDPGLGLRLIYFSYDVKMKEKGDIPEGYSVSREKKERFSLILESASTNQTSMYLCASNTGSGANVLTFGAGSRLTVL.

The chain couples TRBV28 to TRBJ1-5; TRBD1 agrees at 7 bases. The germline gives CDR1 MDHEN, CDR2 SYDVKM. This CDR3 region has 14 residues. The trim removed 6 bases at V and 6 bases at J, leaving 8 bases unmatched. This CDR3 reads CASRRQAGGQPQHF. The CDR3 DNA sequence: TGTGCCAGCAGACGACAGGCAGGGGGTCAGCCCCAGCATTTT.

The chain has TRBV7-2 and TRBJ1-3; D remains unclear. CDR3 length: 14 residues. Trimming took 1 base from V and 0 from J, leaving 4 bases between them. CDR1 and CDR2 (germline): SGHTA, FQGNSA. The CDR3 protein is CASSLGISGNTIYF. In DNA form, the CDR3 reads TGTGCCAGCAGCTTAGGGATCTCTGGAAACACCATATATTTT.

The chain combines TRBV9 with TRBJ1-2; 8 bases agree with TRBD1. This CDR3 has 14 residues. V dropped 0 bases and J dropped 2; count of bases not matched to a gene: 0. Germline values: CDR1 SGDLS, CDR2 YYNGEE. The CDR3 region has the DNA TGTGCCAGCAGCGTAGGGACAGGGAACTATGGCTACACCTTC. Translated: CASSVGTGNYGYTF. Full variable domain (outside the CDR3, taken from reference TRBV9 and TRBJ1-2): DSGVTQTPKHLITATGQRVTLRCSPRSGDLSVYWYQQSLDQGLQFLIQYYNGEERAKGNILERFSAQQFPDLHSELNLSSLELGDSALYFCASSVGTGNYGYTFGSGTRLTVV.

This clone was counted a single time. J is TRBJ2-1 and V is TRBV7-2; a possible D gene is TRBD1 (7 bases). Trimming stripped 1 base from V and 4 bases from J, with 11 bases between. Germline assignment: CDR1 SGHTA and CDR2 FQGNSA. This CDR3 comprises 15 residues. CDR3 nucleotides: TGTGCCAGCAGCTTAGTGGGGGGACAGTACAATGAGCAGTTCTTC. It codes for CASSLVGGQYNEQFF.